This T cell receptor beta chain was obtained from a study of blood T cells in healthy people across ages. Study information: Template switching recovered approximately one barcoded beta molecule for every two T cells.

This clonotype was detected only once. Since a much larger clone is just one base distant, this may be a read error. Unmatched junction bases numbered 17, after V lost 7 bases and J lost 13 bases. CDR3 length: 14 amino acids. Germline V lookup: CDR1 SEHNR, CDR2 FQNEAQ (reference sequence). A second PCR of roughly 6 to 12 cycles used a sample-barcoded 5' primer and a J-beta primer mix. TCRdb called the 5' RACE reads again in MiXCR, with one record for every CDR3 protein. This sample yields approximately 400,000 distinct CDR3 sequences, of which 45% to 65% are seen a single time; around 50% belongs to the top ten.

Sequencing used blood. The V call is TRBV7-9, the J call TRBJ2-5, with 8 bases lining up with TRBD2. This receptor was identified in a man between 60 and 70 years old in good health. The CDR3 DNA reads TGTGCCAGCATCCCGGGGGGGGTCGTACGGGAGCGGTACTTC. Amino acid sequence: CASIPGGVVRERYF.